The rows below give T cell receptor beta chains drawn from one sample of a study of early T cells in non-severe SARS-CoV-2 infection. TCRdb passed the 5' RACE reads through MiXCR, listing each CDR3 protein once. Among 71,000 or so distinct CDR3 sequences listed, roughly 13% were seen once. The sample consisted of whole blood. The origin of the receptors is an adult who was a healthcare worker with PCR-confirmed SARS-CoV-2 infection or an uninfected control (not recorded which). Each CDR3 is given with its conserved first and last residue. Fields, in order: J gene, D gene, CDR3 length, clone size, V gene, CDR3 DNA, CDR3 protein. D genes are given only for firm matches. Rows may omit the clone size; those that give it use once, few, many or a size class.

j_call: TRBJ2-3; d_call: TRBD2; cdr3_length: 16; clone_size: few; v_call: TRBV3-1; cdr3_nt: TGTGCCAGCAGCCAAGTTGGACTAGCGGGGGAGCATACGCAGTATTTT; cdr3_aa: CASSQVGLAGEHTQYF
j_call: TRBJ1-1; d_call: .; cdr3_length: 14; clone_size: .; v_call: TRBV28; cdr3_nt: TGTGCCAGCAGTTCCCTGGGGGGGAGAACTGAAGCTTTCTTT; cdr3_aa: CASSSLGGRTEAFF
j_call: TRBJ2-1; d_call: .; cdr3_length: 15; clone_size: .; v_call: TRBV20-1; cdr3_nt: TGCAGTGCTTCTAGCCCCCGGGGCCAGTCCAATGAGCAGTTCTTC; cdr3_aa: CSASSPRGQSNEQFF
j_call: TRBJ2-5; d_call: .; cdr3_length: 15; clone_size: .; v_call: TRBV7-6; cdr3_nt: TGTGCCAGCAGCCCTCGCCCGGGGTACCAAGAGACCCAGTACTTC; cdr3_aa: CASSPRPGYQETQYF
j_call: TRBJ2-3; d_call: .; cdr3_length: 17; clone_size: many; v_call: TRBV12-3/TRBV12-4; cdr3_nt: TGTGCCAGCAGTTTAGGAAGTTGGTTCAACACCACAGATACGCAGTATTTT; cdr3_aa: CASSLGSWFNTTDTQYF
j_call: TRBJ1-3; d_call: TRBD1; cdr3_length: 14; clone_size: few; v_call: TRBV28; cdr3_nt: TGTGCCAGCAGATCGACAGGGCCTGGAAACACCATATATTTT; cdr3_aa: CASRSTGPGNTIYF
j_call: TRBJ1-1; d_call: TRBD1; cdr3_length: 12; clone_size: many; v_call: TRBV9; cdr3_nt: TGTGCCAGCAGCTCCTTACAGGGGATGGCTTTCTTT; cdr3_aa: CASSSLQGMAFF
j_call: TRBJ2-3; d_call: TRBD2; cdr3_length: 18; clone_size: .; v_call: TRBV7-8; cdr3_nt: TGTGCCAGCAGCTCCCTTCCGGGACTAGCGGGGGGGGCGAATACGCAGTATTTT; cdr3_aa: CASSSLPGLAGGANTQYF
j_call: TRBJ2-5; d_call: .; cdr3_length: 15; clone_size: many; v_call: TRBV5-1; cdr3_nt: TGCGCCAGCAGCCCTAGCGCGACAGATCAAGAGACCCAGTACTTC; cdr3_aa: CASSPSATDQETQYF
j_call: TRBJ1-1; d_call: TRBD1; cdr3_length: 14; clone_size: many; v_call: TRBV7-3; cdr3_nt: TGTGCCAGCAGTCATACAGGGGGATATCCTGAAGCTTTCTTT; cdr3_aa: CASSHTGGYPEAFF
j_call: TRBJ2-5; d_call: TRBD1; cdr3_length: 15; clone_size: few; v_call: TRBV20-1; cdr3_nt: TGCAGTGCTAGTGCCCCCAGGGGGCGCAGGGAGACCCAGTACTTC; cdr3_aa: CSASAPRGRRETQYF
j_call: TRBJ2-5; d_call: TRBD1; cdr3_length: 15; clone_size: .; v_call: TRBV2; cdr3_nt: TGTGCCAGCCCCCGGGACAGGGGGCGGAGAGAGACCCAGTACTTC; cdr3_aa: CASPRDRGRRETQYF
j_call: TRBJ1-2; d_call: TRBD1; cdr3_length: 14; clone_size: many; v_call: TRBV5-4; cdr3_nt: TGTGCCAGCAGTTACGACAGGGAAGGATATGGCTACACCTTC; cdr3_aa: CASSYDREGYGYTF
j_call: TRBJ2-5; d_call: .; cdr3_length: 15; clone_size: few; v_call: TRBV19; cdr3_nt: TGTGCCAGTAGTGTCCGACAGGCAAAGGTGGAGACCCAGTACTTC; cdr3_aa: CASSVRQAKVETQYF
j_call: TRBJ1-1; d_call: .; cdr3_length: 14; clone_size: .; v_call: TRBV6-2/TRBV6-3; cdr3_nt: TGTGCCAGCAGTTACGAGGGAGAAAGCACTGAAGCTTTCTTT; cdr3_aa: CASSYEGESTEAFF
j_call: TRBJ2-5; d_call: TRBD1; cdr3_length: 14; clone_size: few; v_call: TRBV20-1; cdr3_nt: TGCAGTGCTAGAGATTGGACAGGACAAGAGACCCAGTACTTC; cdr3_aa: CSARDWTGQETQYF